A selection of T cell receptor beta chains follows, all from one sample in a study of blood T cell repertoires in COVID-19. The method was immunoSEQ multiplex PCR; TCRdb's version includes in-frame clones alone and lacks a portion of them. The table lists under 300,000 clones, 65% to 80% of them singletons. What was sequenced was peripheral blood. Receptors were obtained from a middle-aged woman with active or convalescent COVID-19. Both conserved end residues are part of each CDR3. The D gene is left open where the match is weak. A row's size may be missing; if present it is once, few, many or a size class.

v_call	clone_size	j_call	d_call	cdr3_nt	cdr3_aa
TRBV5-4	.	TRBJ1-6	.	TGTGCCAGCAGTGGGGGGTCCTATAATTCACCCCTCCACTTT	CASSGGSYNSPLHF
TRBV19	.	TRBJ1-3	.	TGTGCCACCCAAGGGTGGGCAGGGGTTGGAAACACCATATATTTT	CATQGWAGVGNTIYF
TRBV5-1	once	TRBJ1-1	TRBD1	TGCGCCAGCAGCCCGGCCGGGACAGGGGCCTTCGAGGGTTTCTTT	CASSPAGTGAFEGFF
TRBV3-1/TRBV3-2	.	TRBJ2-3	.	TGTGCCAGCAGCCAACGAGGGCCAGATACGCAGTATTTT	CASSQRGPDTQYF
TRBV5-1	.	TRBJ2-7	TRBD1	TGCGCCAGCAGCGCCACAGGGGGCTCATCCTACGAGCAGTACTTC	CASSATGGSSYEQYF
TRBV20-1	once	TRBJ1-5	.	TGCAGTGCTAGTGGCGGGGGAGGACAGCCCCAGCATTTT	CSASGGGGQPQHF
TRBV19	once	TRBJ1-1	.	TGTGCCAGTAGTATTTGGACAGTGCGGAACACTGAAGCTTTCTTT	CASSIWTVRNTEAFF
TRBV28	.	TRBJ1-2	.	TGTGCCAGCAGTCCCGCCCGAGGAAGTAGTGGCTACACCTTC	CASSPARGSSGYTF
TRBV29-1	.	TRBJ1-1	TRBD1	TGCAGCGCCTGGACAGGGGGGACTGAAGCTTTCTTT	CSAWTGGTEAFF
TRBV7-6	.	TRBJ2-1	.	TGTGCCAGCAGCTCTGAGGGGGACCGAACATGGGGTGAGCAGTTCTTC	CASSSEGDRTWGEQFF
TRBV30	.	TRBJ1-1	.	TGTGCCTGGAATCCGGGACTGAAGAACACTGAAGCTTTCTTT	CAWNPGLKNTEAFF
TRBV29-1	.	TRBJ2-3	TRBD2	TGCAGCGTTGTGGGGGGGAGCACAGATACGCAGTATTTT	CSVVGGSTDTQYF
TRBV2	.	TRBJ2-3	.	TGTGCCAGCGGTGACAGGAGGGGTACAGATACGCAGTATTTT	CASGDRRGTDTQYF
TRBV15	.	TRBJ2-5	.	TGTGCCACCAGCAGGCGGGTCGAGACCCAGTACTTC	CATSRRVETQYF
TRBV18	.	TRBJ2-1	TRBD1	TGTGCCAGCTCACCTCGGACAGGGGAGAATGAGCAGTTCTTC	CASSPRTGENEQFF
TRBV5-6	.	TRBJ1-5	.	TGTGCCAGCAGCTTGGGACATTTGAATCAGCCCCAGCATTTT	CASSLGHLNQPQHF
TRBV14	.	TRBJ2-1	.	TGTGCCAGCAGCCAAGAAATCCCGGGGAGCTCCTACAATGAGCAGTTCTTC	CASSQEIPGSSYNEQFF
TRBV15	.	TRBJ2-1	TRBD2	TGTGCCACCAGCATCCAGCGGGGGGGCGTTAACAATGAGCAGTTCTTC	CATSIQRGGVNNEQFF
TRBV5-1	.	TRBJ1-3	.	TGCGCCAGCAGCTTGGCCCCGGACAGCGGAAACACCATATATTTT	CASSLAPDSGNTIYF
TRBV5-1	.	TRBJ2-6	.	TGCGCCAGCAGCTTGGAAGGACTGAGCTCTGGGGCCAACGTCCTGACTTTC	CASSLEGLSSGANVLTF
TRBV18	.	TRBJ1-5	.	TGTGCCAGCTCATCCACGGGACATTCTACCAATCAGCCCCAGCATTTT	CASSSTGHSTNQPQHF
TRBV19	.	TRBJ1-2	.	TGTGCCAGTAGTAGCCCCGCAGGGTCGCTAAGAGCTAACTATGGCTACACCTTC	CASSSPAGSLRANYGYTF